One sample yielded the 15 T cell receptor beta chains listed below, sequenced in a study of neurological immune-mediated disorders. TCRdb reprocessed the 5' RACE reads with MiXCR, giving one entry per CDR3 protein. The sample includes tens of thousands of distinct CDR3 sequences, approximately 2.4% of them seen just once. Sequencing was done on a sample of PBMCs. Receptors were obtained from a man aged 45-65 years with multiple sclerosis.

This clonotype was detected many times. The rearrangement links TRBV12-3 or TRBV12-4 to TRBJ1-4; 8 bases map to TRBD1. The CDR3 covers 16 residues. V shed 3 bases and J 8 bases; nucleotides not matched to a gene: 11. CDR3 DNA sequence: TGTGCCAGCAGTTTGGCCCCCCAGGGGGCAGGGGAAAAACTGTTTTTT. Translating it yields CASSLAPQGAGEKLFF.

This clonotype was recorded many times. This chain links TRBV18 with TRBJ2-2; D not certain. This CDR3 has 13 residues. Germline V lookup: CDR1 KGHSH, CDR2 LQKENI. Trimming took off 0 bases at V and 2 bases at J, with 1 base between the two ends. The CDR3 sequence is CASSPPNTGELFF. The DNA for the CDR3 is TGTGCCAGCTCACCACCCAACACCGGGGAGCTGTTTTTT. The whole variable domain, remainder taken from reference TRBV18 and TRBJ2-2, is NAGVMQNPRHLVRRRGQEARLRCSPMKGHSHVYWYRQLPEEGLKFMVYLQKENIIDESGMPKERFSAEFPKEGPSILRIQQVVRGDSAAYFCASSPPNTGELFFGEGSRLTVL.

Ten or more counts support this clonotype. The DNA of the CDR3 is TGTGCCAGCAGTTCCCGGGACAGCGGGGCTTTCTTT. Protein product: CASSSRDSGAFF. The rearrangement links TRBV6-6 to TRBJ1-1; TRBD1 matches at 7 bases. The V gene end was trimmed by 4 bases and the J gene end by 11 bases; junction bases not matched to a gene: 7. Germline lookup yields CDR1 MNHNY and CDR2 SVGAGI (reference sequence). CDR3 size: 12 residues.

This clonotype has at least ten counts. The rearrangement uses TRBV9 and TRBJ2-2; 8 nucleotides match TRBD1. The CDR3 has 16 residues. Trimming removed 4 bases from V and 1 base from J; junction bases left unmatched: 6. Germline lookup yields CDR1 SGDLS and CDR2 YYNGEE. This CDR3 reads CASSKSTGENTGELFF. Here the CDR3 DNA reads TGTGCCAGCAGCAAATCGACAGGGGAGAACACCGGGGAGCTGTTTTTT.

This clonotype has a single count. Just one base apart from a much larger clone, this may be a read error. The rearrangement uses TRBV6-4 and TRBJ2-1, with 8 positions matching TRBD2. V lost 5 bases and J lost 9; bases outside the gene matches: 12. The germline CDR1 and CDR2 sequences are MRHNA and SNTAGT. This CDR3 is 15 amino acids long. CDR3 loop: CASSTGTSGVIEQFF. CDR3 sequence (DNA): TGTGCCAGCAGTACCGGGACTAGTGGGGTCATTGAGCAGTTCTTC.

This clonotype was seen repeatedly, ten times or more. The V and J genes are TRBV5-1 and TRBJ1-6; D is possibly TRBD1 (5 bases). This CDR3 region has 14 residues. V lost 3 bases, J lost 6 bases, and 10 bases lay in between. CDR1 and CDR2 from the germline V gene are SGHRS and YFSETQ. The CDR3 bases are TGCGCCAGCAGCTCGGGACGGTCTAATTCACCCCTCCACTTT. Protein: CASSSGRSNSPLHF.

This clonotype has a count of ten or more. This chain uses TRBV12-3 or TRBV12-4 with TRBJ2-7; TRBD2 matches 8 bases. The CDR3 loop spans 16 amino acids. J lost 3 bases, V lost 5 bases, and 12 bases had no gene match. This CDR3 reads CASSPNEGLESYEQYF. The CDR3 DNA sequence: TGTGCCAGCAGTCCCAACGAGGGACTAGAAAGCTACGAGCAGTACTTC.

This clonotype was observed at least ten times. The CDR3 region has the DNA TGTGCCAGCAGTTACGAGGGACTCGGAGGCATTCAGTACTTC. Translation: CASSYEGLGGIQYF. The chain is built from TRBV6-5 and TRBJ2-4, with D possibly TRBD2 on 6 matching bases. Germline V gives CDR1 MNHEY, CDR2 SVGAGI. This CDR3 contains 14 residues. V lost 2 bases and J lost 9, with 14 bases in between.

This clonotype was recorded many times. The genes are TRBV7-2 and TRBJ2-1; the D is unclear. V lost 5 bases and J 1 base, leaving 9 bases between the germline ends. This CDR3 has 14 amino acids. The germline V gene encodes CDR1 SGHTA and CDR2 FQGNSA. This chain's CDR3 is CASSPDPSYNEQFF. CDR3 DNA sequence: TGTGCCAGCAGCCCGGACCCATCCTACAATGAGCAGTTCTTC.

This clonotype was recorded at least ten times. The chain has TRBV7-9 and TRBJ1-2, with TRBD1 as a possible D gene (6 bases). The V gene lost 4 bases and the J gene lost 4 bases, with 13 bases spanning the gap. This CDR3 comprises 14 residues. Per germline, CDR1 SEHNR and CDR2 FQNEAQ (reference sequence). The CDR3 spells CASSSGTPVYGYTF. In DNA, the CDR3 is TGTGCCAGCAGCTCCGGGACACCCGTCTATGGCTACACCTTC.

This clonotype was counted ten times or more. The chain carries TRBV20-1 and TRBJ2-1; 8 bases map to TRBD2. This CDR3 has 18 amino acids. Trimming cost V 5 bases and J 5 bases; bases outside gene matches: 20. Germline V gene sequence: CDR1 DFQATT, CDR2 SNEGSKA (reference sequence). The CDR3 DNA is TGCAGTGCTTGGCCGTCTCTTTTCGGGGGGGCTAAGCACAATGAGCAGTTCTTC. Translated: CSAWPSLFGGAKHNEQFF.

This clonotype was seen at least ten times. The rearrangement joins TRBV6-5 to TRBJ1-6; D gene ambiguous. The CDR3 extends over 13 amino acids. Germline V lookup: CDR1 MNHEY, CDR2 SVGAGI. Trimming removed 7 bases from V and 9 bases from J, with 13 bases in between. The CDR3 nucleotides are TGTGCCAGCAAAGGCCCAGATGGTTCACCCCTCCACTTT. Translation gives CASKGPDGSPLHF.

The table lists this clonotype with many counts. The chain joins TRBV11-2 to TRBJ2-5, with TRBD1 as a possible D gene (6 bases). Germline V gives CDR1 SGHAT, CDR2 FQNNGV. Between the trimmed V and J ends, which lost 0 bases and 2 bases, there was a span of 13 bases. The CDR3 length is 16 residues. CDR3 amino acids: CASSLDIGGGQETQYF. In DNA form, the CDR3 reads TGTGCCAGCAGCTTAGATATTGGGGGCGGACAAGAGACCCAGTACTTC.

This clonotype was observed at least ten times. The chain recombines TRBV20-1 with TRBJ2-7; the D gene is possibly TRBD1 (6 bases). CDR1 and CDR2 (germline): DFQATT, SNEGSKA (reference sequence). Between the trimmed V and J ends, which lost 2 bases and 1 base, there was a span of 15 bases. CDR3 length: 15 amino acids. The CDR3 coding sequence is TGCAGTGCTAGAAGGGGGTTAGGTGAATCCTACGAGCAGTACTTC. It specifies CSARRGLGESYEQYF.

This clonotype was detected ten times or more. This rearrangement joins TRBV16 to TRBJ2-6; D is unclear. Germline V gene data show CDR1 as KGHSY and CDR2 as FQNENV. Trimming pared 0 bases from V and 0 bases from J, leaving 9 bases between. CDR3 length: 17 amino acids. The CDR3 DNA reads as TGTGCCAGCAGCCAATCGGCCCCGGGCTCTGGGGCCAACGTCCTGACTTTC. It yields the protein CASSQSAPGSGANVLTF.